The clone carrying this T cell receptor (beta chain) has a single count. This entry belongs to a study of blood T cell repertoires in COVID-19. The overall study: Material from acute and convalescent COVID-19 was sourced from the United States, Italy and Spain. Sources were T cells, B-cell-depleted T cells, or PBMCs; the material itself was cDNA or gDNA.

As originally analysed: Amplifying reference gene primers gave estimates of nucleated cell counts. Measured with immunoSEQ multiplex PCR; TCRdb has only the in-frame clones, and not every one. That table is the source of V, J and clone size, and D and trimming were worked out from the DNA. There are some 65,000 clones in the sample; about 94% occur only once, and 2.9% lies in the top ten. Germline CDR1 SGDLS, CDR2 YYNGEE. The length of the CDR3 is 14 residues. V was cut by 4 bases and J by 8 bases, with 16 bases left in between. The chain is built from TRBV9 and TRBJ2-1; possibly TRBD1 for D (8 bases). The material sequenced was peripheral blood. This TCR was recovered from a man between 65 and 85 years old with active COVID-19. The CDR3 spells CASSPITGGDEQFF. DNA of the CDR3: TGTGCCAGCAGCCCAATTACAGGGGGGGATGAGCAGTTCTTC.